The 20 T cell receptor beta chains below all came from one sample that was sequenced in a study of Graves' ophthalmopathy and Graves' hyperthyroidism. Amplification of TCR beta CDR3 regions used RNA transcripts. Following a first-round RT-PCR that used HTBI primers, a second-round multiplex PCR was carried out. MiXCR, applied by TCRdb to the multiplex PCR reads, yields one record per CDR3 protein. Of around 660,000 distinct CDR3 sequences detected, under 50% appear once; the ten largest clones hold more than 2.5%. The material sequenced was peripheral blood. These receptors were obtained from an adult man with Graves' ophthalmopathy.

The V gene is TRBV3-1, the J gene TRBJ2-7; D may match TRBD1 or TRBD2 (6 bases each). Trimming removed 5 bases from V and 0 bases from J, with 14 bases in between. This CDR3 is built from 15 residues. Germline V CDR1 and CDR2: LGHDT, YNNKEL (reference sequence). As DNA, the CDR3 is TGTGCCAGCAGCTTGGAGGGGGGAGGCTCCTACGAGCAGTACTTC. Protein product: CASSLEGGGSYEQYF.

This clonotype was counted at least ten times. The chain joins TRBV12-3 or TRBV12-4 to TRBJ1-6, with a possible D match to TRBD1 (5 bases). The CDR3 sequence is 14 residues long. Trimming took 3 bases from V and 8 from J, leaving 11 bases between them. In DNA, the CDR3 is TGTGCCAGCAGTTTTGAAACAGGACATTCACCCCTCCACTTT. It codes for CASSFETGHSPLHF.

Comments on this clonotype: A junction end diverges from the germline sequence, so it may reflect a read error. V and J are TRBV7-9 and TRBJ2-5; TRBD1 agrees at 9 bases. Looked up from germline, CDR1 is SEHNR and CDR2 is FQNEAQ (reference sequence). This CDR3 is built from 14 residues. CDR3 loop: CASLPGQGGEAQYF. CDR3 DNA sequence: TGTGCCAGCCTCCCGGGACAGGGAGGAGAGGCCCAGTACTTC.

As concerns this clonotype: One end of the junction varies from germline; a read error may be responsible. The chain's CDR3 is CAISSGQSYEQYF. The CDR3 bases are TGTGCCATCAGTAGCGGGCAGAGCTACGAGCAGTACTTC. The chain employs TRBV6-1 and TRBJ2-7; 7 bases are a match to TRBD2. The CDR3 runs to 13 residues. CDR1 is MNHNS and CDR2 is SASEGT in the germline V gene.

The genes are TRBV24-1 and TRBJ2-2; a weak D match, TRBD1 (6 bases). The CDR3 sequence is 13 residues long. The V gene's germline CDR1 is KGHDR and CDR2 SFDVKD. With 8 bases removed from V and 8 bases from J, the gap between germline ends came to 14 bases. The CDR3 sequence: CATTSTGTGELFF. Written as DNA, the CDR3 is TGTGCCACCACCTCGACCGGGACAGGGGAGCTGTTTTTT.

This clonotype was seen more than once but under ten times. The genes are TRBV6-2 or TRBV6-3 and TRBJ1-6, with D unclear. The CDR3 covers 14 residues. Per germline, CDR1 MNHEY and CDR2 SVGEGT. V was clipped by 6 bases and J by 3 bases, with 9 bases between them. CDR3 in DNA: TGTGCCAGCAGGGATCAAGGCTATAATTCACCCCTCCACTTT. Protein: CASRDQGYNSPLHF.

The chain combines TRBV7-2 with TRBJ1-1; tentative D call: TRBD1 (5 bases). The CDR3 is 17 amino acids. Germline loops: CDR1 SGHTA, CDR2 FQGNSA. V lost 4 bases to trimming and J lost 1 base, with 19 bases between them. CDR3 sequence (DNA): TGTGCCAGCAGCTCACCAAGGGAAGCAGGGTCGAACACTGAAGCTTTCTTT. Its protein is CASSSPREAGSNTEAFF.

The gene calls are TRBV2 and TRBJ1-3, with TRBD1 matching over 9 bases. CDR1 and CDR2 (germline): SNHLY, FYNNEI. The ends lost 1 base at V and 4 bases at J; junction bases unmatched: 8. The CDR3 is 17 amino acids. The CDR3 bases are TGTGCCAGCAGTGAAGAGCCCGGGACAGGGTACGGAAACACCATATATTTT. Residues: CASSEEPGTGYGNTIYF. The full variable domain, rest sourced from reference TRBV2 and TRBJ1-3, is EPEVTQTPSHQVTQMGQEVILRCVPISNHLYFYWYRQILGQKVEFLVSFYNNEISEKSEIFDDQFSVERPDGSNFTLKIRSTKLEDSAMYFCASSEEPGTGYGNTIYFGEGSWLTVV.

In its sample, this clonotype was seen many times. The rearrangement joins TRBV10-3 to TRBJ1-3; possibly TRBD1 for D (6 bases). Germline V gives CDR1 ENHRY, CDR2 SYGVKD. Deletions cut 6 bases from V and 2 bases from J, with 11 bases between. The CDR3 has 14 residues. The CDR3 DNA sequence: TGTGCCATCAGAACAGGGAATCCTGGAAACACCATATATTTT. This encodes CAIRTGNPGNTIYF.

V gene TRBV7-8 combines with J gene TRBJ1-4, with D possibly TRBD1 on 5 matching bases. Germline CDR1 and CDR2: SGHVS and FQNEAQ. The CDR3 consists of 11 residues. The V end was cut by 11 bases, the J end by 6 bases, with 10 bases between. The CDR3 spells CAWGSDEKLFF. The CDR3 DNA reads TGTGCCTGGGGGTCAGATGAAAAACTGTTTTTT.

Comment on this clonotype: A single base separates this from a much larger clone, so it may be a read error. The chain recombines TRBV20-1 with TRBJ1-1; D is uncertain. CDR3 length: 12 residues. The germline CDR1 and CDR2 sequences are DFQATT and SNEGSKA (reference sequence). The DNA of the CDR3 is TGCAGTGCTAGTTTGGCGAACACTGATGCTTTCTTT. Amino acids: CSASLANTDAFF.

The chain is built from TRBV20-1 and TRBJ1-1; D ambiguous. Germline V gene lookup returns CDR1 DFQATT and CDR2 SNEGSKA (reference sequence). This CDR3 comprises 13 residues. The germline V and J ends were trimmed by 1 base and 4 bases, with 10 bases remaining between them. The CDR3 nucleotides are TGCAGTGCTAGAGGACACAGACCCACTGAAGCTTTCTTT. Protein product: CSARGHRPTEAFF.

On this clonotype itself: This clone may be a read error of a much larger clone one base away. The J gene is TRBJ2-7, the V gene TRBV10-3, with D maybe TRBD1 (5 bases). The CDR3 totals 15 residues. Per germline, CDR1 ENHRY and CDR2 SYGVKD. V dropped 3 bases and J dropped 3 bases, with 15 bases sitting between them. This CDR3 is CAISEGPGPYYEQYF. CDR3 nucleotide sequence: TGTGCCATCAGTGAAGGGCCAGGGCCTTACTACGAGCAGTACTTC.

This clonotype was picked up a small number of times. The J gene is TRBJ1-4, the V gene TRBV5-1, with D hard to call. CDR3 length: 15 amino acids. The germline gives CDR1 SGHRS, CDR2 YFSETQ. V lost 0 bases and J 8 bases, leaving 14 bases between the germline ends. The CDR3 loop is CASSLGSRSAEKLFF. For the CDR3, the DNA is TGCGCCAGCAGCTTGGGATCCCGGTCGGCGGAAAAACTGTTTTTT.

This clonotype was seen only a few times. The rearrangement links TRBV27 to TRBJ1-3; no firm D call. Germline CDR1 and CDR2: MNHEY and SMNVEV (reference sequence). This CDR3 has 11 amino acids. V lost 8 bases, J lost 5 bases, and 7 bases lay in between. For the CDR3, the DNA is TGTGCCAGCGGTGAGAGAAACACCATATATTTT. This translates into CASGERNTIYF.

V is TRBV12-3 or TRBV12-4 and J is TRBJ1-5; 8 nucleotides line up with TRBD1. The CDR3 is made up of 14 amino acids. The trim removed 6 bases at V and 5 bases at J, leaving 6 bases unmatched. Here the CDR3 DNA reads TGTGCCAGCAGCCCTACAGGGGGGGATCAGCCCCAGCATTTT. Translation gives CASSPTGGDQPQHF.

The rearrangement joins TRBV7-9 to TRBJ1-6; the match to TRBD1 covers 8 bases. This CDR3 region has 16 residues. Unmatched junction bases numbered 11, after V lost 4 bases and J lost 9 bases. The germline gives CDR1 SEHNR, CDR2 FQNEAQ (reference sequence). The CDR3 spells CASSSIRQGQASPLHF. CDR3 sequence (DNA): TGTGCCAGCAGCTCCATCCGACAGGGACAGGCTTCACCCCTCCACTTT. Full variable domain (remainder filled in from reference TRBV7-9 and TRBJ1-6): DTGVSQNPRHKITKRGQNVTFRCDPISEHNRLYWYRQTLGQGPEFLTYFQNEAQLEKSRLLSDRFSAERPKGSFSTLEIQRTEQGDSAMYLCASSSIRQGQASPLHFGNGTRLTVT.

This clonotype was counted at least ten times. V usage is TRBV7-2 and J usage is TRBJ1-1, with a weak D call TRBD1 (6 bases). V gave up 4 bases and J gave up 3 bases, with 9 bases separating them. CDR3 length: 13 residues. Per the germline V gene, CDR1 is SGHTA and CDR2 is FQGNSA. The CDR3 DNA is TGTGCCAGCAGCTCCTACAGGGACACTGAAGCTTTCTTT. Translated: CASSSYRDTEAFF.

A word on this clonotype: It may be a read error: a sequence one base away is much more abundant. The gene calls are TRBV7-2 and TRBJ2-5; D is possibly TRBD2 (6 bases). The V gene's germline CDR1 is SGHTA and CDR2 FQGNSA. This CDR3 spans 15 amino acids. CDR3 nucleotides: TGTGTCAGCAGCTTAAGGCGCGCGGGGTGGGAGACCCAGTACTTC. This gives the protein CVSSLRRAGWETQYF.

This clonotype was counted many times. Written as DNA, the CDR3 is TGTGCCAGCAGCGTAGGGAGAGGGACAGTGGGTCCCCTCCACTTT. Protein: CASSVGRGTVGPLHF. J is TRBJ1-6 and V is TRBV9, with TRBD1 identical over 7 bases. Germline lookup yields CDR1 SGDLS and CDR2 YYNGEE. V lost 0 bases to trimming and J lost 13 bases; unmatched junction nucleotides: 10. CDR3 length: 15 residues.